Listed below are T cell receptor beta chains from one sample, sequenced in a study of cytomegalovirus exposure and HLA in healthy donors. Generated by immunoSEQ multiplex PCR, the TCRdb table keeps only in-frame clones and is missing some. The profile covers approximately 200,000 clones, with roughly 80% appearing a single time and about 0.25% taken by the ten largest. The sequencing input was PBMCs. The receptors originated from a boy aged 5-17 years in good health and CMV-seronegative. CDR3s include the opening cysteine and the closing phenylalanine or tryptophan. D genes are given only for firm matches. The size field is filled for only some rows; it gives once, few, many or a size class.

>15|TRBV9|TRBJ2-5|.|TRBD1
TGTGCCAGCAGCGTGACAGGGGGGTACCAAGAGACCCAGTACTTC
CASSVTGGYQETQYF
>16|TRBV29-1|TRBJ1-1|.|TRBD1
TGCAGCGCCCTAGCCTATGGGGGGACAGGGACCACTGAAGCTTTCTTT
CSALAYGGTGTTEAFF
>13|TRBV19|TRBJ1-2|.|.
TGTGCCAGTAGCCCCCTCGGGAACTATGGCTACACCTTC
CASSPLGNYGYTF
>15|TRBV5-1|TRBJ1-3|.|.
TGCGCCAGCAGCTTGAGACAGGCTCGAGGAAACACCATATATTTT
CASSLRQARGNTIYF
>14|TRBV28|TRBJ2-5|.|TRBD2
TGTGCCAGCAGTCTCGGGACTAGCTGGCAGACCCAGTACTTC
CASSLGTSWQTQYF
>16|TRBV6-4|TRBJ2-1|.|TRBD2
TGTGCCAGCAGCCTACAGGCTAGCGGTCCCTACAATGAGCAGTTCTTC
CASSLQASGPYNEQFF
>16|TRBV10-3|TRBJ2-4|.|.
TGTGCCATCAGCGAAGGAGGGACAGTCGCCAAAAACATTCAGTACTTC
CAISEGGTVAKNIQYF
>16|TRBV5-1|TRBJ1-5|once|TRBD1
TGCGCCAGCAGCCACTGGACCAACCACGGGGACAGTATTTATCATTTT
CASSHWTNHGDSIYHF
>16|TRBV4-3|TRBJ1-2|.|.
TGCGCCAGCAGCCAAGCTTCAGGACTCCCGATTTATGGCTACACCTTC
CASSQASGLPIYGYTF
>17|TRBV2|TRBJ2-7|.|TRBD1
TGTGCCAGCAGTGAAAGGGTGGGCGGGACAGGGTCCTACGAGCAGTACTTC
CASSERVGGTGSYEQYF
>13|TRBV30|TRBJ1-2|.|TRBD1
TGTGCCTGGTACACAGGGGCAAACTATGGCTACACCTTC
CAWYTGANYGYTF
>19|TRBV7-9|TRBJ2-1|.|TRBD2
TGTGCCAGCAGCTCCGCACGACTAGCGGGGGGGCCGGGGTTTGATGAGCAGTTCTTC
CASSSARLAGGPGFDEQFF
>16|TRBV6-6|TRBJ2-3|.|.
TGTGCCAGCAGTTACGCCTTACCGGGAGCCACAGATACGCAGTATTTT
CASSYALPGATDTQYF
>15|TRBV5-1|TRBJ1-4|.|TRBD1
TGCGCCAGCAGCATAACCCAGGGGGACGGCGAAAAACTGTTTTTT
CASSITQGDGEKLFF
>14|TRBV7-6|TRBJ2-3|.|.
TGTGCCAGCAGCTGGGACTGGAGCACAGATACGCAGTATTTT
CASSWDWSTDTQYF
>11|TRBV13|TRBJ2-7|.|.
TGTGCCAAACCCCGGGACTACGAGCAGTACTTC
CAKPRDYEQYF
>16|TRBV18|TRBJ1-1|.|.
TGTGCCAGCTCACCGAAGCCGGGACAATCGAACACTGAAGCTTTCTTT
CASSPKPGQSNTEAFF
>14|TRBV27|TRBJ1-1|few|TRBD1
TGTGCCAGCAGGCCCGGGACAGGGGGCACTGAAGCTTTCTTT
CASRPGTGGTEAFF
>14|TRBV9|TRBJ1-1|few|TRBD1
TGTGCCAGCAGCTTTAATACAGGGGGCACTGAAGCTTTCTTT
CASSFNTGGTEAFF
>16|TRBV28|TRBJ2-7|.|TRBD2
TGTGCCAGCAGTTTCGGGCTAGCGGGAGGGGCCTACGAGCAGTACTTC
CASSFGLAGGAYEQYF
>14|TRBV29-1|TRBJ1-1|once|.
TGCAGCGTTGATCGGGGGGGGCTGAACACTGAAGCTTTCTTT
CSVDRGGLNTEAFF
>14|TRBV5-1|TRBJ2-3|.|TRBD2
TGCGCCAGCAGCGTGGGGACTACCCTAGATACGCAGTATTTT
CASSVGTTLDTQYF
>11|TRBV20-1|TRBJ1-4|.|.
TGCAGTGCAGGGCAGGGTGAAAAACTGTTTTTT
CSAGQGEKLFF
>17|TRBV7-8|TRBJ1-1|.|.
TGTGCCAGCAGCTTAGGTCCCCTCGTGGGAGGAGACACTGAAGCTTTCTTT
CASSLGPLVGGDTEAFF
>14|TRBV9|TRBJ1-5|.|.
TGTGCCAGCAGCCTCGGGGGGGCGAATCAGCCCCAGCATTTT
CASSLGGANQPQHF
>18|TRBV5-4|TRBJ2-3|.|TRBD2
TGTGCCAGCAGCTTCGGGACTAGCGGGAGGGCCGGGGAAGATACGCAGTATTTT
CASSFGTSGRAGEDTQYF
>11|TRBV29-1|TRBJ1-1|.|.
TGCAGCGTGGCGACAGTAACTGAAGCTTTCTTT
CSVATVTEAFF
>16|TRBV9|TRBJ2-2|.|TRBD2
TGTGCCAGCAGGGGTCTAGCGGGGGGATCGACCGGGGAGCTGTTTTTT
CASRGLAGGSTGELFF
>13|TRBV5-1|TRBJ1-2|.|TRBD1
TGCGCCAGCAGCCCAGGGGGGAGCTATGGCTACACCTTC
CASSPGGSYGYTF
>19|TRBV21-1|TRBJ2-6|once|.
TGTGCCAGCAGCAAACGGGATCAGGGGCTGCTACCCGGGGCCAACGTCCTGACTTTC
CASSKRDQGLLPGANVLTF
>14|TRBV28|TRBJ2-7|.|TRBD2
TGTGCCAGCAGTCCTCCGGGAGGCTCCTACGAGCAGTACTTC
CASSPPGGSYEQYF
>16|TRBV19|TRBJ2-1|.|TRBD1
TGTGCCAGTAGTCTACAAACAGGGGACTCCTACAATGAGCAGTTCTTC
CASSLQTGDSYNEQFF
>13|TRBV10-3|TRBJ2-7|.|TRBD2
TGTGCCATCAAGGCGGGAGTCTCAGGCGAGCAGTACTTC
CAIKAGVSGEQYF
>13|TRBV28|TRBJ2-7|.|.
TGTGCCAGCAGTTTAACCCCGGTGGACGAGCAGTACTTC
CASSLTPVDEQYF
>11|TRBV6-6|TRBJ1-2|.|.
TGTGCCAGCAGTTACACAATCGGCTACACCTTC
CASSYTIGYTF
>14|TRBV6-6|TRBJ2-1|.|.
TGTGCCAGCAGTTCAGCCCGCCTGGGCGATGAGCAGTTCTTC
CASSSARLGDEQFF
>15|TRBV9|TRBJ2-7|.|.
TGTGCCAGCAGCGTAGAAGGCAGGGGAGACTACGAGCAGTACTTC
CASSVEGRGDYEQYF
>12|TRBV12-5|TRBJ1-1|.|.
TGTGCTAGTGGTATATCCGCCGGTGAAGCTTTCTTT
CASGISAGEAFF
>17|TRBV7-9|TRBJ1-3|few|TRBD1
TGTGCCAGCAGCTCCCCACAGGGGCCTTCCTCTGGAAACACCATATATTTT
CASSSPQGPSSGNTIYF
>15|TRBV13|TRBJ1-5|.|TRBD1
TGTGCCAGCAGCTTAGACAGGGGTCGAGGTCAGCCCCAGCATTTT
CASSLDRGRGQPQHF
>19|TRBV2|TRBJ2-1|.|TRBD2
TGTGCCAGCAGTGCGGGACTAGCGGGGGGGTCCTCGTTCTACAATGAGCAGTTCTTC
CASSAGLAGGSSFYNEQFF
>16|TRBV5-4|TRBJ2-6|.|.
TGTGCCAGCAGTCTGACAGAGCTCTCTGGGGCCAACGTCCTGACTTTC
CASSLTELSGANVLTF
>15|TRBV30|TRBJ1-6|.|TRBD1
TGTGCCTGGAGTGCCCTGGGACAGGGGGATTCACCCCTCCACTTT
CAWSALGQGDSPLHF
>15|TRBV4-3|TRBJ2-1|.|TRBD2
TGCGCCAGCGGGCATCCGTCGGGACTAATCAATGAGCAGTTCTTC
CASGHPSGLINEQFF
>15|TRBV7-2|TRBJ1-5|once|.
TGTGCCAGCAGCTTATCGGGAGCGGGCAATCAGCCCCAGCATTTT
CASSLSGAGNQPQHF
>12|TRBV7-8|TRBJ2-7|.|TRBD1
TGTGCCAGCAGCTTAGGTGGGGACAGTAAGTACTTC
CASSLGGDSKYF
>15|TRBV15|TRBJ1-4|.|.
TGTGCCACCAGCGGCCACGGAGCAACTAATGAAAAACTGTTTTTT
CATSGHGATNEKLFF
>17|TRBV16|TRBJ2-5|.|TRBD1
TGTGCCAGCAGCCCGCATCGGGACAGTATCTTTCAAGAGACCCAGTACTTC
CASSPHRDSIFQETQYF
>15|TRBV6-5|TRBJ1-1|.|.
TGTGCCAGCAGTTACTCGCTGGACTCCATCACTGAAGCTTTCTTT
CASSYSLDSITEAFF
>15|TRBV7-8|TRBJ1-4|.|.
TGTGCCAGCAGCTTTTTGGGGCCAACTAATGAAAAACTGTTTTTT
CASSFLGPTNEKLFF
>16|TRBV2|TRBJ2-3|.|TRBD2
TGTGCCAGCAGTGAACCTCTAGCGGACTACACAGATACGCAGTATTTT
CASSEPLADYTDTQYF